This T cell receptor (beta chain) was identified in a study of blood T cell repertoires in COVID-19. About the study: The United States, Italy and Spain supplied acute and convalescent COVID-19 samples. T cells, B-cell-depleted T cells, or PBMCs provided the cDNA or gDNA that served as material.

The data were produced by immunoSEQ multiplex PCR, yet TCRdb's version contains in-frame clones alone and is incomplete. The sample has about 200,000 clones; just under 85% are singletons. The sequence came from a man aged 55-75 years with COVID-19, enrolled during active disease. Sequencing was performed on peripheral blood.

The CDR3 reads CATSVPTGGHTGANVLTF. CDR3 coding DNA: TGTGCCACCAGTGTGCCGACAGGGGGACATACTGGGGCCAACGTCCTGACTTTC. V gene TRBV24-1 combines with J gene TRBJ2-6; 9 bases line up with TRBD1. Germline CDR1 KGHDR, CDR2 SFDVKD. V lost 5 bases, J lost 2 bases, and 9 bases stayed unmatched. The CDR3 totals 18 residues.